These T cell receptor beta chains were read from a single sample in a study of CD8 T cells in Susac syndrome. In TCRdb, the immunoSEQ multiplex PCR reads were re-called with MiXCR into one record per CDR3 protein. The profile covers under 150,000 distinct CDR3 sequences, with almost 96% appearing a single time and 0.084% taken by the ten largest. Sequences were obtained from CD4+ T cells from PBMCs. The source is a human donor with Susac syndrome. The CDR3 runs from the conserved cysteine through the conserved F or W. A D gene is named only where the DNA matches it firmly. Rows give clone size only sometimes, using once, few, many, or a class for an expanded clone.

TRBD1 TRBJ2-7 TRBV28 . TGTGCCAGCAGTTTCCCCGGGACAGGGGCCCGATACGAGCAGTACTTC CASSFPGTGARYEQYF
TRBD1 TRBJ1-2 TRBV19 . TGTGCCAGTAGTGACCCCGGACAGGGGGCAAGAGGCTACACCTTC CASSDPGQGARGYTF
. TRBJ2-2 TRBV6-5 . TGTGCCAGCAGGCCGGGACCAAAGGCCACCGGGGAGCTGTTTTTT CASRPGPKATGELFF
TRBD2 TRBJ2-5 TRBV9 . TGTGCCAGCAGCCCCCGACTAGCGGGGGACCAAGAGACCCAGTACTTC CASSPRLAGDQETQYF
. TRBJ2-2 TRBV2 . TGTGCCAGCAGTGAAGGTAACACGGCGGGGACCGGGGAGCTGTTTTTT CASSEGNTAGTGELFF
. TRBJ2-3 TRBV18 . TGTGCCAGCTCACCGATGACAGATACGCAGTATTTT CASSPMTDTQYF
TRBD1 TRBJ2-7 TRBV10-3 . TGTGCCATCACCCCAGGACAGGGAACCCACGAGCAGTACTTC CAITPGQGTHEQYF
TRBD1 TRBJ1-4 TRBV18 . TGTGCCAGCTCCCCAGGACAGGGGGCCCAGGCAACTAATGAAAAACTGTTTTTT CASSPGQGAQATNEKLFF
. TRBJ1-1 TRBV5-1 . TGCGCCAGCAGCTGGGACGTAATGAACACTGAAGCTTTCTTT CASSWDVMNTEAFF
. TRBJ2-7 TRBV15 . TGTGCCACCAGCAGAGATCAGGAGCTATGGGAGCAGTACTTC CATSRDQELWEQYF
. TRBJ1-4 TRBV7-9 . TGTGCCAGCAGCTTAGTGGAGGGTCTCGGAAAACTGTTTTTT CASSLVEGLGKLFF
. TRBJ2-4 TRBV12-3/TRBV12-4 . TGTGCCAGCAGTTTACGGGGCAAAAACATTCAGTACTTC CASSLRGKNIQYF
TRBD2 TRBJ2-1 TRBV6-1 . TGTGCCCACCAGGAAGCGGGAGCTAACAATGAGCAGTTCTTC CAHQEAGANNEQFF
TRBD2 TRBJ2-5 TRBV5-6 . TGTGCCAGCGGGGCGCTAGCGGGAGCTCGGGAGACCCAGTACTTC CASGALAGARETQYF
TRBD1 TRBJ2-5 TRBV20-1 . TGCAGTGCTAGAGAGGGACAGCCTAAAGAGACCCAGTACTTC CSAREGQPKETQYF
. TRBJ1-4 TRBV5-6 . TGTGCCAGCAGCTTGTGGGGGGCGGGGGAAAAACTGTTTTTT CASSLWGAGEKLFF
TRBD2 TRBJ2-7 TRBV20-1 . TGCAGTGCCGGAGGCGGGAGGGCGTTAGAGCAGTACTTC CSAGGGRALEQYF
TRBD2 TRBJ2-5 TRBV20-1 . TGCAGTGCTAGAATCGGGAGCGCGGGAGGAGAGACCCAGTACTTC CSARIGSAGGETQYF
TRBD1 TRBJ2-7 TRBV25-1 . TGTGCCAGCAGTGATCTGATGACAGGGTACGAGCAGTACTTC CASSDLMTGYEQYF
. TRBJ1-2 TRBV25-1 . TGTGCCAGCAGTGAGGGCGGCGTCCCAAAAAACTATGGCTACACCTTC CASSEGGVPKNYGYTF
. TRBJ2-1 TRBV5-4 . TGTGCCAGCAGCCTGGGGGTAAGCAACAGAGAGCAGTTCTTC CASSLGVSNREQFF
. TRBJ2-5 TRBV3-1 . TGTGCCAGCAGCATCCGGCGTGGACAAGAGACCCAGTACTTC CASSIRRGQETQYF
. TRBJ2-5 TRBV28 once TGTGCCAGCAGGACACATTCGTACCAAGAGACCCAGTACTTC CASRTHSYQETQYF
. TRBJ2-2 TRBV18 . TGTGCCAGCTCACCACCGCGAACGGGGACTGGCGGGGAGCTGTTTTTT CASSPPRTGTGGELFF
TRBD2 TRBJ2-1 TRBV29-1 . TGCAGCGTTGTAGGACAGCTAAGAAGCGGGAGTCCAAATGAGCAGTTCTTC CSVVGQLRSGSPNEQFF
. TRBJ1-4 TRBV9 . TGTGCCAGCAGCGTACTTGCAACTAATGAAAAACTGTTTTTT CASSVLATNEKLFF
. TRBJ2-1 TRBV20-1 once TGCAGTGCTAGAGAACCCAACAATGAGCAGTTCTTC CSAREPNNEQFF